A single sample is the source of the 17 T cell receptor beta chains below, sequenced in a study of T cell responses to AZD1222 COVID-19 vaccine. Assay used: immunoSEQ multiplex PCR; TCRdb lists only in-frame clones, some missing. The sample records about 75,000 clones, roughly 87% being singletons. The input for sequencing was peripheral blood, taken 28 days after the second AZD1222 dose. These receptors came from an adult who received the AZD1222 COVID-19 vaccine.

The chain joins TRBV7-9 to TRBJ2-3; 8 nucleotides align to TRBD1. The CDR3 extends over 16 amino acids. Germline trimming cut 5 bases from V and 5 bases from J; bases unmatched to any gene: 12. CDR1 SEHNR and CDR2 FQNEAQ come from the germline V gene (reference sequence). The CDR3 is CASSRDGQGAGDTQYF. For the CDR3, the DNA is TGTGCCAGCAGCCGTGATGGGCAGGGGGCTGGAGATACGCAGTATTTT.

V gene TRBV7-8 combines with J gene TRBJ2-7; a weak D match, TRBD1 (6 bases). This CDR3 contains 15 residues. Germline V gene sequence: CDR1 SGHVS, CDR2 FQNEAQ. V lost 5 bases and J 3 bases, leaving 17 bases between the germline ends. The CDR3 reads CASSPRGGLGYEQYF. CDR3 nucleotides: TGTGCCAGCAGCCCCAGAGGGGGATTAGGCTACGAGCAGTACTTC. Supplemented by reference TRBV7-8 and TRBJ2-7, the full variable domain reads GAGVSQSPRYKVAKRGQDVALRCDPISGHVSLFWYQQALGQGPEFLTYFQNEAQLDKSGLPSDRFFAERPEGSVSTLKIQRTQQEDSAVYLCASSPRGGLGYEQYFGPGTRLTVT.

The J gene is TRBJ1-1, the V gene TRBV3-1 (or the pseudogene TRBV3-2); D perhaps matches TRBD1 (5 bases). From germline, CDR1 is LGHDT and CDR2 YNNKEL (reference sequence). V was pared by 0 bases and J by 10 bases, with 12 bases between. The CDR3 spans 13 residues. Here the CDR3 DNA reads TGTGCCAGCAGCCAAGAAGTATGGACAAGAGCTTTCTTT. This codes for CASSQEVWTRAFF.

This CDR3 reads CASSPRGGAREQYF. The CDR3 DNA reads as TGTGCCAGCAGTCCCCGAGGGGGGGCCAGGGAGCAGTACTTC. The chain links TRBV27 to TRBJ2-7; tentatively, D is TRBD2 (7 bases). Germline V gene data show CDR1 as MNHEY and CDR2 as SMNVEV (reference sequence). V dropped 5 bases and J dropped 7 bases, with 18 bases sitting between them. This CDR3 comprises 14 residues.

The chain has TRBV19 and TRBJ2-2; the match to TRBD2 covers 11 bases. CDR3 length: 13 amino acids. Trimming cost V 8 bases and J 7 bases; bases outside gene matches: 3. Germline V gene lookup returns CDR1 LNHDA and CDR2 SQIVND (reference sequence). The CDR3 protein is CASLAGGVGELFF. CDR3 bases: TGTGCCAGTCTAGCGGGGGGTGTCGGGGAGCTGTTTTTT.

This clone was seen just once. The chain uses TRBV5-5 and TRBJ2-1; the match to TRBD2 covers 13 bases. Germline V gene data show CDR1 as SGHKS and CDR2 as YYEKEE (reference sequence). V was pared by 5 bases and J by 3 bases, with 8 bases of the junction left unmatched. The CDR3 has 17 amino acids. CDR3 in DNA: TGTGCCAGCAGGCCCGGGACTAGCGGGACCTTCTACAATGAGCAGTTCTTC. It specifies CASRPGTSGTFYNEQFF.

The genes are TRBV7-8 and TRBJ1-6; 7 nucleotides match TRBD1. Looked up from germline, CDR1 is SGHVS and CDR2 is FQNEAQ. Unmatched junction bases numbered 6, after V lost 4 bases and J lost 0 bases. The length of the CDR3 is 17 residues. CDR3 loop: CASSSWTGGSYNSPLHF. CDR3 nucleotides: TGTGCCAGCAGCTCGTGGACAGGTGGCTCCTATAATTCACCCCTCCACTTT.

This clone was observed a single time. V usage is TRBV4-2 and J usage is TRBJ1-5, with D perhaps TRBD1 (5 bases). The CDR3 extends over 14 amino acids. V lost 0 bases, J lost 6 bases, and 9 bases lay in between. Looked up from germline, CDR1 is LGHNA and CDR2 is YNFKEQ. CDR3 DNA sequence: TGTGCCAGCAGCCAAGATCAGGGAACTCAGCCCCAGCATTTT. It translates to CASSQDQGTQPQHF.

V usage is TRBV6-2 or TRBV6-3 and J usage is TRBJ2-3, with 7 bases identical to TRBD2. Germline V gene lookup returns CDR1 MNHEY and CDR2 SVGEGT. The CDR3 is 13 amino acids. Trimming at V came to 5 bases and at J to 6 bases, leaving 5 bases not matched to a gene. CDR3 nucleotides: TGTGCCAGCAGTGACGGGAGGTGGGATACGCAGTATTTT. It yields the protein CASSDGRWDTQYF.

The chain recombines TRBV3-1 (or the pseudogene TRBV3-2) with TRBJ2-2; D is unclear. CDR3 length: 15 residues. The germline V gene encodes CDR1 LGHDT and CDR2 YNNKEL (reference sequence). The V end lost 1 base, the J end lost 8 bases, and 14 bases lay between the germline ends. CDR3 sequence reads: CASSQVVGPTGELFF. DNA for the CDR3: TGTGCCAGCAGCCAAGTTGTAGGACCGACGGGGGAGCTGTTTTTT.

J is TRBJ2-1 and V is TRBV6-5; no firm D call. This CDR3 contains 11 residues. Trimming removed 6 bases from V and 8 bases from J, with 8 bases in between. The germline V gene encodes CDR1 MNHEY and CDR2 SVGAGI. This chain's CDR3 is CASSFSHEQFF. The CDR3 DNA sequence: TGTGCCAGCAGCTTTAGTCATGAGCAGTTCTTC.

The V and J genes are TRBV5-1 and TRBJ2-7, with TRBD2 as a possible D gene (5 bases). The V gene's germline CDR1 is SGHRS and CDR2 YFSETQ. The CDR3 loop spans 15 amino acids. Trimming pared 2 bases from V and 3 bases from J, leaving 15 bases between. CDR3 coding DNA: TGCGCCAGCAGCTTAGTGCCGGGGTCTCTCTACGAGCAGTACTTC. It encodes CASSLVPGSLYEQYF.

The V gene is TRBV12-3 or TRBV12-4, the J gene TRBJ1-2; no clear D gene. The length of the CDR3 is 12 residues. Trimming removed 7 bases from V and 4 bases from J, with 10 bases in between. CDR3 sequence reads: CASTGPVYGYTF. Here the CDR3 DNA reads TGTGCCAGCACAGGCCCAGTCTATGGCTACACCTTC.

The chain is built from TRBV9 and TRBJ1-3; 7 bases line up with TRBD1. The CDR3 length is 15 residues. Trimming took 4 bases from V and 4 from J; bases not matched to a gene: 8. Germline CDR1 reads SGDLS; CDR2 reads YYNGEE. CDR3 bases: TGTGCCAGCAGCCCTGGGAGGGGGCCCGGAAACACCATATATTTT. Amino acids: CASSPGRGPGNTIYF.

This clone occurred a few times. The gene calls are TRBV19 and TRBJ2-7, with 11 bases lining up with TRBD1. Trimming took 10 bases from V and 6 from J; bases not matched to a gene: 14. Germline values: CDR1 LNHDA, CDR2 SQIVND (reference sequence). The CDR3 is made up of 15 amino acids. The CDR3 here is CATDQGTGGISEQYF. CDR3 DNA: TGTGCCACCGACCAGGGGACAGGGGGAATATCCGAGCAGTACTTC.

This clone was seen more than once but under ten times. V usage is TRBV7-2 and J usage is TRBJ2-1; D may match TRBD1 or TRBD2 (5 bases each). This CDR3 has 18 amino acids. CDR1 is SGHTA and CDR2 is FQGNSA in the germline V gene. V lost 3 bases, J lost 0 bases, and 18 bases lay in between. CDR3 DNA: TGTGCCAGCAGCTTTTTATTCGAATGGGGGAGCTCCTACAATGAGCAGTTCTTC. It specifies CASSFLFEWGSSYNEQFF.

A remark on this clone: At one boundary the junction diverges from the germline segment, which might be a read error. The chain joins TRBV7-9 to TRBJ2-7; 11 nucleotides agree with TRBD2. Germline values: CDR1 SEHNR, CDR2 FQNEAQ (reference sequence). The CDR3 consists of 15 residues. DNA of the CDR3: TGTGCCAGCAGCCTTAGCGGGGGGGCCTCCAACGAGCAGTACTTC. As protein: CASSLSGGASNEQYF.